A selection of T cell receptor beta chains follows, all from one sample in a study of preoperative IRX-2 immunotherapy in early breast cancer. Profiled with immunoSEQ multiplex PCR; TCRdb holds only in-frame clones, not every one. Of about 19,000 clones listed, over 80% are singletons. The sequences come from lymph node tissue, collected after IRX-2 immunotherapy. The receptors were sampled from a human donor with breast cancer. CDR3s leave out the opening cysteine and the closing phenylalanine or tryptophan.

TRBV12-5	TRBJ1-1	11	ASGLVSRGRAF
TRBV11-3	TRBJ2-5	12	ASRLAGGPETQY
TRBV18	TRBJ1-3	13	ASSPWESSGNTIY
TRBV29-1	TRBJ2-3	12	SVRTATSTDTQY
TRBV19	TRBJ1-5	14	ASSIGGRGNGQPQH
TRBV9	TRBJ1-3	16	ASSVEGLGPYSGNTIY
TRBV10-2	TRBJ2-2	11	ASGRLNTGELF
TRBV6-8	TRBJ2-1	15	ASSLAGLAGGHNEQF
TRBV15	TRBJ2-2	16	ATSRGTSGRGYTGELF
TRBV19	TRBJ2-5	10	ASNNRGETQY
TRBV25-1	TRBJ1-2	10	ASREGYYGYT
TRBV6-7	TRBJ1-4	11	ASSSGQDEKLF
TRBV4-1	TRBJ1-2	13	ASSQPTGVAYGYT
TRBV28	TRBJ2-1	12	ASNYGPSYNEQF
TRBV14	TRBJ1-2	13	ASSQATGFNYGYT
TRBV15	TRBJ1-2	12	ATSRERDNYGYT
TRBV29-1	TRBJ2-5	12	SLRLAGRQETQY
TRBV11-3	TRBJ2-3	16	ASSLRGEGYPGGDTQY
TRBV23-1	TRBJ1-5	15	ASSQGTGVGWGQPQH
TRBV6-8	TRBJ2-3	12	ASSQREGMNTQY
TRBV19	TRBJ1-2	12	ASSRAQFDYGYT
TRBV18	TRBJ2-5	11	ASSSGLQETQY
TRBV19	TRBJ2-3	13	ASSISGLSQDTQY
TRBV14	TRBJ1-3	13	ASSQRIWVGNTIY